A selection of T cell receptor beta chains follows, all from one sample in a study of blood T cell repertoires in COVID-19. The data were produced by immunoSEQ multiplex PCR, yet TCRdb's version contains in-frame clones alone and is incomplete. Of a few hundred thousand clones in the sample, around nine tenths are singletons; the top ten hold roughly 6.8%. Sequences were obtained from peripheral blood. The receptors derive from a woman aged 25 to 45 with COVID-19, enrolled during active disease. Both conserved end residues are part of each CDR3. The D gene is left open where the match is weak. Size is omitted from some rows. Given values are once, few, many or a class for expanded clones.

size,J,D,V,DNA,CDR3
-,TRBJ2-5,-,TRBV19,TGTGCCAGTAGAGGGAGAGGGGGTTCCCAAGAGACCCAGTACTTC,CASRGRGGSQETQYF
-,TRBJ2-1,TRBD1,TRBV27,TGTGCCAGCAGTTTAATACAGGGGCTCGATGAGCAGTTCTTC,CASSLIQGLDEQFF
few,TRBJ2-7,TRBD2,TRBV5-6,TGTGCCAGCAGCCTGAAGACTAGCGGGGACGGTGGAGAGCAGTACTTC,CASSLKTSGDGGEQYF
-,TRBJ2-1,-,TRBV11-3,TGTGCCAGCAGCTTAGATCAGGTGTGGGCTGAGCAGTTCTTC,CASSLDQVWAEQFF
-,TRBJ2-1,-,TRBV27,TGTGCCAGCAGTCCGCTTCGTGACTACTACAATGAGCAGTTCTTC,CASSPLRDYYNEQFF
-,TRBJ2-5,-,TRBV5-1,TGCGCCAGCAGCTTGTCGACTACCTTCCAAGAGACCCAGTACTTC,CASSLSTTFQETQYF
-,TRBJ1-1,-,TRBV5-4,TGTGCCAGCAGCGGCAGACAGAAGAACACTGAAGCTTTCTTT,CASSGRQKNTEAFF
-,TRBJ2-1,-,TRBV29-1,TGCAGCGTTGAACCGCGGGACAATGAGCAGTTCTTC,CSVEPRDNEQFF
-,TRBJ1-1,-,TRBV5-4,TGTGCCAGCAGCTGGGGCCACCCGAACACTGAAGCTTTCTTT,CASSWGHPNTEAFF
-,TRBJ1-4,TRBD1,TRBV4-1,TGCGCCAGCAGCCCAAGGACAGGCGCTAATGAAAAACTGTTTTTT,CASSPRTGANEKLFF
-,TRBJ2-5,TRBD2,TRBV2,TGTGCCAGCACCCCGGGCGGGGGAAAAGAGACCCAGTACTTC,CASTPGGGKETQYF
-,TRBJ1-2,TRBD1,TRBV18,TGTGCCAGCTCATCTTCGACAGGGATCGACGGCTACACCTTC,CASSSSTGIDGYTF
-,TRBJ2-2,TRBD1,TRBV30,TGTGCCTGGAGTGTAATCCCGACAGGGCCCGGGGAGCTGTTTTTT,CAWSVIPTGPGELFF
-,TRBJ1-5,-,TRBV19,TGTGCCAGTAGATGGCGAGGGGGTTATAGCAATCAGCCCCAGCATTTT,CASRWRGGYSNQPQHF
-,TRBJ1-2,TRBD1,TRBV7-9,TGTGCCAGCAGTGCCGGGACAGGGTCAGGCTACACCTTC,CASSAGTGSGYTF
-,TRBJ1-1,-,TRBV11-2,TGTGCCAGCAGCTTGTCCTCGGCGGGGACTGAAGCTTTCTTT,CASSLSSAGTEAFF
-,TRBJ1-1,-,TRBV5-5,TGTGCCAGCAGCCTCCTACAGGGAAAAGCTTTCTTT,CASSLLQGKAFF
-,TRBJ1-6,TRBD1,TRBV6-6,TGTGCCAGCAGTTATCGAACACAGGGGCAGGGTTCACCCCTCCACTTT,CASSYRTQGQGSPLHF
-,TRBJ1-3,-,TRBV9,TGTGCCAGCAGCGGGGCGGGGTTGCGGGATCCGAGCTCTGGAAACACCATATATTTT,CASSGAGLRDPSSGNTIYF
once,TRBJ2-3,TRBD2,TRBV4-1,TGCGCCAGCAGCCTCAGCGTAGCGGGAGACGATACGCAGTATTTT,CASSLSVAGDDTQYF
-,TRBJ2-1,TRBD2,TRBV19,TGTGCCAGTAGTATAAGGACTAGCGGAGAGCAGTTCTTC,CASSIRTSGEQFF
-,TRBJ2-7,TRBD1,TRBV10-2,TGCGCCAGCAGGGACAGGGGATCATACGAGCAGTACTTC,CASRDRGSYEQYF
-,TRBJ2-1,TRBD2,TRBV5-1,TGCGCCAGCAGGTTCAGCGGGAGCTCCTACAATGAGCAGTTCTTC,CASRFSGSSYNEQFF
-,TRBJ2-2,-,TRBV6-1,TGTGCCAGCCGTGAGCGTAGCACCGGGGAGCTGTTTTTT,CASRERSTGELFF
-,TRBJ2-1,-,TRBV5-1,TGCGCCAGCGCGACAGGTTTTGGGAATGAGCAGTTCTTC,CASATGFGNEQFF
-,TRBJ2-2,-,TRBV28,TGTGCCAGCAGTTTAGGAGGGCCCGGGGAGCTGTTTTTT,CASSLGGPGELFF
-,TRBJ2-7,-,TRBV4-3,TGCGCCAGCAGCCAAGTGGGGAGCCACGAGCAGTACTTC,CASSQVGSHEQYF
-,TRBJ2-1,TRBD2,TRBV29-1,TGCAGCGTTGTTCGGGCGGGTTGGAGCGGGAGTCATTACAATGAGCAGTTCTTC,CSVVRAGWSGSHYNEQFF
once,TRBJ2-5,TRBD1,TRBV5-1,TGCGCCAGCAGCCCGGACAGGGGTCAGGAAGAGACCCAGTACTTC,CASSPDRGQEETQYF
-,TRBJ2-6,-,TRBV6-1,TGTGCCAGCAGTGTAAAGACAGTCACCCAGGGCGGGGCCAACGTCCTGACTTTC,CASSVKTVTQGGANVLTF
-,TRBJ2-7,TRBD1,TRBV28,TGTGCCAGCAAATACAGGGGGAGCTCCTACGAGCAGTACTTC,CASKYRGSSYEQYF
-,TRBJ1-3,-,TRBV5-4,TGTGCCAGCAGCTCCCAGCAGGGATCCGGAAACACCATATATTTT,CASSSQQGSGNTIYF
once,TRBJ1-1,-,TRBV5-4,TGTGCCAGCAGCCACAGGAACACTGAAGCTTTCTTT,CASSHRNTEAFF
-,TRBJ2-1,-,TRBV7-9,TGTGCCAGCAGCTCCCGGGGAGGCGGGTCTTCCTACAATGAGCAGTTCTTC,CASSSRGGGSSYNEQFF
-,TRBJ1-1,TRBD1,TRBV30,TGTGCCTCTGGACAGGGAAGACGAGGAACTGAAGCTTTCTTT,CASGQGRRGTEAFF
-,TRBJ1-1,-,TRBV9,TGTGCCAGCAGCGTCTCTGCGACACCTCTCACTGAAGCTTTCTTT,CASSVSATPLTEAFF
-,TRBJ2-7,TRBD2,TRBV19,TGTGCCAGTAGTCCAGAGGACGGGACTAAGCAGTACTTC,CASSPEDGTKQYF
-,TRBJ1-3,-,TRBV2,TGTGCCAGCAGTAATACGCGGACTGGAAACACCATATATTTT,CASSNTRTGNTIYF
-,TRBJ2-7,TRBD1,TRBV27,TGTGCCAGCAGTAGGCAACAGGGGGCATACGAGCAGTACTTC,CASSRQQGAYEQYF
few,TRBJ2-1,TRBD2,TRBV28,TGTGCCAGCAGACCCGGACTAGCGGGAGGTTACGCTGAGCAGTTCTTC,CASRPGLAGGYAEQFF
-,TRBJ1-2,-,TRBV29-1,TGCAGCGTTGTCGCCCGGGACACAACCATCTATGGCTACACCTTC,CSVVARDTTIYGYTF
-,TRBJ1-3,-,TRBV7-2,TGTGCCAGCAGCCTTTATCCCACAGCCGCCTCTGGAAACACCATATATTTT,CASSLYPTAASGNTIYF
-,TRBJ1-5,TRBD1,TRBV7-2,TGTGCCAGCAGCCCCTCGACAGGGGCACAGCCCCAGCATTTT,CASSPSTGAQPQHF
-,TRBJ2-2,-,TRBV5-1,TGCGCCAGCAGCAATGGGGCGAAGGGGGAGCTGTTTTTT,CASSNGAKGELFF
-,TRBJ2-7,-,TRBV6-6,TGTGCCAGCAGCCCCAGGGGTTACGGCGAGCAGTACTTC,CASSPRGYGEQYF
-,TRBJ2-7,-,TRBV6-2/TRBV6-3,TGTGCCAGCAGCGCAGACAGGCTCACCTACGAGCAGTACTTC,CASSADRLTYEQYF
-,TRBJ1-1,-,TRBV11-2,TGTGCCAGCAGCTTATACTTGAACACTGAAGCTTTCTTT,CASSLYLNTEAFF
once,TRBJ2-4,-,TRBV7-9,TGTGCCAGCAGGCGTGGAGGAGAAAAAAACATTCAGTACTTC,CASRRGGEKNIQYF
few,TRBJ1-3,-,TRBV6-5,TGTGCCAGCATGAGGGCTTACACCATATATTTT,CASMRAYTIYF
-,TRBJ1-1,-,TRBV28,TGTGCCAGCAGTTTAGGACAGGCTTTCTTT,CASSLGQAFF
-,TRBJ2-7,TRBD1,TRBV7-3,TGTGCCAGCAGCTTAACGGGACAGGGAGGAGAGCAGTACTTC,CASSLTGQGGEQYF
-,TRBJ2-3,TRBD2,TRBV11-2,TGTGCCAGCAGCTTAGGGCGGGAGGGCCGAGATACGCAGTATTTT,CASSLGREGRDTQYF
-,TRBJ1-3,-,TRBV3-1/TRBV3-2,TGTGCCAGCAGCCAAGATCGTTCCAGGGTCTCTGGAAACACCATATATTTT,CASSQDRSRVSGNTIYF